This T cell receptor (beta chain) appears in the sequencing data of a study of cytomegalovirus exposure and HLA in healthy donors. This clone has only one observation. Its antigen is not identified. In the PCR, 60 Vbeta and 13 Jbeta primers were used. Assay: immunoSEQ multiplex PCR; the TCRdb copy retains only in-frame clones and omits some. Of just over 60,000 clones in the sample, about 89% were seen once. Findings and caveats of the study: A further, later analysis showed that HLA-associated TCR beta chains (compared with equally common others) were more clonally expanded. Common viral pathogens (according to a later analysis) appeared linked to several of the most significant clusters. The study designated 160 or so TCR beta chains cytomegalovirus-associated.

The receptor's source is a man younger than 35 in good health and CMV-seronegative. The sequencing sample was made of PBMCs.

CDR3 residues: CASGLETTGRMGYTF. The CDR3 bases are TGTGCTAGTGGTTTGGAAACGACAGGAAGGATGGGCTACACCTTC. The gene calls are TRBV12-5 and TRBJ1-2, with D possibly being TRBD1 (6 bases). Trimming shortened V by 1 base and J by 8 bases, and 17 bases separated the two germline ends. This CDR3 comprises 15 residues. Germline V gene sequence: CDR1 LGHNT, CDR2 FRNRAP.